Described below is a single TCR beta chain sequence and its context. No antigen is known for it. This specimen comes from a study of T cell responses to AZD1222 COVID-19 vaccine. Points from the study as a whole: Baseline testing showed seropositivity in only a handful of AZD1222 recipients. When two AZD1222 doses had been given, Spike-specific TCR breadth and depth rose. Without day 14 samples, only post-peak T cell repertoires were studied.

TCRdb keeps only in-frame clones here, not all; method: immunoSEQ multiplex PCR. Of under 200,000 clones listed, less than 95% are singletons. The CDR3 is 12 residues long. With 2 bases removed from V and 0 bases from J, the gap between germline ends came to 0 bases. The sequence came from an adult in good health. The material was peripheral blood, obtained on day 0 of AZD1222 vaccination. V is TRBV12-3 or TRBV12-4 and J is TRBJ2-3, with D unclear. The CDR3 coding sequence is TGTGCCAGCAGTTTAAGCACAGATACGCAGTATTTT. Amino acids: CASSLSTDTQYF.